These T cell receptor beta chains were read from a single sample in a study of beta chain features in type 1 diabetes. Some clones are missing from TCRdb's copy, which holds only in-frame ones; the method was immunoSEQ multiplex PCR. The sample has 140,000 to 150,000 clones, roughly 48% seen once. Sequenced material: Tregs from blood. The source of these receptors is a man aged 18 to 35 in good health. Both conserved end residues are part of each CDR3. Fields, in order: J gene, V gene, D gene, clone size, CDR3 protein, CDR3 DNA. D genes are given only for firm matches. Clone size, where shown, is once, few, many, or a class for clones that have expanded.

TRBJ1-5	TRBV19	TRBD1	few	CASTLSGTGPQPQHF	TGTGCCAGTACCCTCTCCGGGACAGGGCCTCAGCCCCAGCATTTT
TRBJ2-7	TRBV27	TRBD2	few	CASSVRLAGPYEQYF	TGTGCCAGCAGTGTCCGACTAGCGGGTCCCTACGAGCAGTACTTC
TRBJ1-2	TRBV6-6	TRBD1	.	CASSYSTGGLEGYTF	TGTGCCAGCAGTTACTCGACAGGGGGCCTAGAAGGCTACACCTTC
TRBJ1-6	TRBV11-2	.	few	CASSLKGDYNSPLHF	TGTGCCAGCAGCTTAAAGGGGGATTATAATTCACCCCTCCACTTT
TRBJ2-7	TRBV10-2	.	.	CASSGRNYEQYF	TGCGCCAGCAGCGGGAGAAACTACGAGCAGTACTTC
TRBJ2-2	TRBV28	TRBD1	.	CASSLLDRGPDTGELFF	TGTGCCAGCAGTTTACTCGACAGGGGGCCGGACACCGGGGAGCTGTTTTTT
TRBJ2-7	TRBV11-1	.	.	CASSVMRWAHEQYF	TGTGCCAGCAGCGTAATGCGTTGGGCCCACGAGCAGTACTTC
TRBJ2-3	TRBV9	TRBD2	once	CASSVGGASTDTQYF	TGTGCCAGCAGCGTCGGGGGGGCTAGCACAGATACGCAGTATTTT
TRBJ2-4	TRBV5-1	TRBD1	.	CASTKTGDKNIQYF	TGCGCCAGCACCAAGACAGGGGACAAAAACATTCAGTACTTC
TRBJ1-2	TRBV29-1	.	few	CSVDSYYGYTF	TGCAGCGTTGACAGTTACTATGGCTACACCTTC
TRBJ2-3	TRBV28	TRBD2	medium-sized	CASSPSGKTGTQYF	TGTGCCAGCAGTCCTAGCGGGAAAACGGGTACGCAGTATTTT
TRBJ2-7	TRBV30	.	.	CAWSLAYEQYF	TGTGCCTGGAGTCTAGCCTACGAGCAGTACTTC
TRBJ1-1	TRBV30	.	.	CAWRTSTENTEAFF	TGTGCCTGGAGAACATCTACAGAGAACACTGAAGCTTTCTTT
TRBJ2-7	TRBV10-3	.	.	CAIALGGNVHEQYF	TGTGCCATCGCCCTCGGGGGAAACGTCCACGAGCAGTACTTC
TRBJ1-1	TRBV19	TRBD1	few	CASTLNRGFAEAFF	TGTGCCAGTACTCTGAACAGGGGCTTCGCTGAAGCTTTCTTT
TRBJ2-2	TRBV10-2	.	.	CASTSDSGELFF	TGCGCCAGCACCTCCGACTCCGGGGAGCTGTTTTTT
TRBJ1-5	TRBV28	.	once	CASSFGQPQHF	TGTGCCAGCAGTTTTGGCCAGCCCCAGCATTTT
TRBJ1-1	TRBV19	.	.	CASSIARSGAFF	TGTGCCAGTAGTATAGCCCGGTCGGGAGCTTTCTTT
TRBJ1-2	TRBV2	.	.	CASSGDRIKGYTF	TGTGCCAGCTCTGGCGACAGGATTAAGGGCTACACCTTC
TRBJ1-1	TRBV19	.	few	CASSIDSTAMNTEAFF	TGTGCCAGTAGTATAGATTCGACAGCGATGAACACTGAAGCTTTCTTT
TRBJ1-2	TRBV5-1	.	.	CASRPDSNYGYTF	TGCGCCAGCAGACCTGACAGTAACTATGGCTACACCTTC
TRBJ2-7	TRBV5-4	TRBD1	.	CASSSKTGVNSEQYF	TGTGCCAGCAGCTCAAAGACAGGGGTAAATAGCGAGCAGTACTTC
TRBJ2-2	TRBV7-3	.	.	CASSLRSPNTGELFF	TGTGCCAGCAGCTTGAGGTCCCCGAACACCGGGGAGCTGTTTTTT
TRBJ2-5	TRBV6-5	.	.	CASSYQASAFGETQYF	TGTGCCAGCAGTTACCAAGCTAGCGCGTTTGGGGAGACCCAGTACTTC
TRBJ2-7	TRBV5-4	TRBD1	.	CASSLIGTGGAGEQYF	TGTGCCAGCAGCCTCATCGGAACAGGGGGCGCGGGTGAGCAGTACTTC